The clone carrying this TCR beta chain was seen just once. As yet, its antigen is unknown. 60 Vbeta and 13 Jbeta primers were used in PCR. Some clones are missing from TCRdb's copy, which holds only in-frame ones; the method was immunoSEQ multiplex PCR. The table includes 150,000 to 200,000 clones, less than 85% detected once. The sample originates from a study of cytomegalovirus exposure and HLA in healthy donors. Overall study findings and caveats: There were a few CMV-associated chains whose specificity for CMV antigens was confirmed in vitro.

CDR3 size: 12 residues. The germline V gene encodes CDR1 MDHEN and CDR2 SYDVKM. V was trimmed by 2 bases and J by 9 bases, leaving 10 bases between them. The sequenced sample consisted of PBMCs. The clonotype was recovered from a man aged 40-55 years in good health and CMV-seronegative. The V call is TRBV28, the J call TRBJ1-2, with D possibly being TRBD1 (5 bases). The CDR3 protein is CASSLQGSSYTF. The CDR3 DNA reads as TGTGCCAGCAGTTTACAGGGTTCTAGCTACACCTTC.